Described below is a single T cell receptor (beta chain) sequence and its context. This record comes from a study of T cells in Graves' hyperthyroidism and ophthalmopathy. Looked up from germline, CDR1 is MGHRA and CDR2 is YSYEKL. The CDR3 sequence is 14 residues long. V was pared by 1 base and J by 4 bases, with 8 bases between. Template material for amplifying TCR beta CDR3 regions consisted of RNA transcripts. Carried out on the TCR CDR3, a first-round RT-PCR used the HTBI primer set. TCRdb fed the multiplex PCR reads into MiXCR, producing one record per CDR3 protein. The sample consists of 350,000 or so distinct CDR3 sequences, about 18% of them appearing once.

The specimen sequenced was blood. The clonotype comes from a woman in her twenties or thirties with Graves' hyperthyroidism that later progressed to Graves' ophthalmopathy. The V call is TRBV4-1, the J call TRBJ1-5; TRBD1 is a possible D gene (6 bases). The CDR3 DNA reads TGCGCCAGCAGCCAAGCACAGGGAAATCAGCCCCAGCATTTT. Its protein product is CASSQAQGNQPQHF.